The sequence of this T cell receptor beta chain was determined in a study of T cell clones after liver transplantation. Per germline, CDR1 MNHEY and CDR2 SMNVEV (reference sequence). V lost 7 bases and J 1 base, leaving 13 bases between the germline ends. The CDR3 is 14 residues long. This table comes from immunoSEQ multiplex PCR, and its TCRdb copy is limited to in-frame clones, with some not included. This sample has around 30,000 clones, with around 94% found just once. The genes are TRBV27 and TRBJ1-1; D is ambiguous. The origin of this receptor is a human patient who received a liver transplant. The T cells may come from the graft donor. Material: CD8+ T cells from blood, obtained 12 months after liver transplant. CDR3 in DNA: TGTGCCAGCACCTCCCTTTGGGGGAACACTGAAGCTTTCTTT. Translated: CASTSLWGNTEAFF.